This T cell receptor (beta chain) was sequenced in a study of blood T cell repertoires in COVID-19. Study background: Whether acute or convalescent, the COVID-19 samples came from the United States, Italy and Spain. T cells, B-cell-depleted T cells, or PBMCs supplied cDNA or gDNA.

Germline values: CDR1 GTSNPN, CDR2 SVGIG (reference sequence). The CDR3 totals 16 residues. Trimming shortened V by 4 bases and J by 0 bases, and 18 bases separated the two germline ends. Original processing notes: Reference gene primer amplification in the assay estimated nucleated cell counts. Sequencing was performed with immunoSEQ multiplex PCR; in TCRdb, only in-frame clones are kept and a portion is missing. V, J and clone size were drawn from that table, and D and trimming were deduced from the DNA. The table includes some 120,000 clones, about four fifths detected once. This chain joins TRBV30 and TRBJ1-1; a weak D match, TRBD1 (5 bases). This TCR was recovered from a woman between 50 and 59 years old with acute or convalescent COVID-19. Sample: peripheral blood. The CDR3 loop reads CAWTSTPTGMNTEAFF. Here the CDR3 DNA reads TGTGCCTGGACCTCGACCCCAACAGGAATGAACACTGAAGCTTTCTTT. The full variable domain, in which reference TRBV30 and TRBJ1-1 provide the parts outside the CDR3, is SQTIHQWPATLVQPVGSPLSLECTVEGTSNPNLYWYRQAAGRGLQLLFYSVGIGQISSEVPQNLSASRPQDRQFILSSKKLLLSDSGFYLCAWTSTPTGMNTEAFFGQGTRLTVV.